The 11 T cell receptor beta chains listed next were all sequenced from one sample in a study of cytomegalovirus exposure and HLA in healthy donors. The PCR contained 60 Vbeta and 13 Jbeta primers. The assay was immunoSEQ multiplex PCR, and TCRdb's table has in-frame clones only and misses some. In the table there are under 200,000 clones, roughly 80% of which are singletons. What was sequenced was PBMCs. The origin of the receptors is a man younger than 40 in good health and CMV-seronegative.

V usage is TRBV19 and J usage is TRBJ2-1, with TRBD2 matching 12 bases. CDR1 LNHDA and CDR2 SQIVND come from the germline V gene (reference sequence). The CDR3 sequence is 14 residues long. V lost 4 bases and J lost 10; bases outside the gene matches: 5. The CDR3 loop reads CASSRTSGRSEQFF. CDR3 DNA: TGTGCCAGTAGTAGAACTAGCGGGAGGTCGGAGCAGTTCTTC.

The DNA of the CDR3 is TGTGCCAGCAGTGGGACTAGCGGGAGGGCAGATACGCAGTATTTT. This gives the protein CASSGTSGRADTQYF. V gene TRBV6-1 combines with J gene TRBJ2-3; 15 bases line up with TRBD2. From germline, CDR1 is MNHNS and CDR2 SASEGT. Losses at the gene ends were 4 bases for V and 4 bases for J; bases not matched to a gene: 0. The CDR3 extends over 15 amino acids.

This sequence joins TRBV5-1 and TRBJ2-2, with 8 bases that match TRBD2. Germline V gene sequence: CDR1 SGHRS, CDR2 YFSETQ. CDR3 size: 17 residues. The V gene end was trimmed by 0 bases and the J gene end by 4 bases; junction bases not matched to a gene: 8. CDR3 sequence: CASSLVSGSGVTGELFF. CDR3 DNA: TGCGCCAGCAGCTTGGTGTCGGGTAGCGGGGTCACCGGGGAGCTGTTTTTT.

This clone was observed a handful of times. The CDR3 region has the DNA TGTGCCAGCTCACCCGACAGTACTAGCGGGAGCGTTTTGGATACGCAGTATTTT. This sequence encodes CASSPDSTSGSVLDTQYF. V is TRBV18 and J is TRBJ2-3, with TRBD2 matching over 11 bases. Germline values: CDR1 KGHSH, CDR2 LQKENI. Trimming removed 3 bases from V and 6 bases from J; junction bases left unmatched: 14. This CDR3 has 18 residues.

CDR3 sequence: CAWNRDIMNTEAFF. CDR3 DNA sequence: TGTGCCTGGAACCGGGACATCATGAACACTGAAGCTTTCTTT. The V call is TRBV30, the J call TRBJ1-1, with a tentative D call TRBD1 (6 bases). V lost 4 bases and J 0 bases, leaving 12 bases between the germline ends. CDR3 length: 14 residues. CDR1 is GTSNPN, CDR2 SVGIG, per germline (reference sequence). The entire variable domain, with the rest obtained from reference TRBV30 and TRBJ1-1, is as follows: SQTIHQWPATLVQPVGSPLSLECTVEGTSNPNLYWYRQAAGRGLQLLFYSVGIGQISSEVPQNLSASRPQDRQFILSSKKLLLSDSGFYLCAWNRDIMNTEAFFGQGTRLTVV.

This clone was detected a few times. The chain combines TRBV6-6 with TRBJ2-7; D is unclear. Germline CDR1 and CDR2: MNHNY and SVGAGI (reference sequence). V lost 4 bases and J lost 2, with 12 bases in between. The CDR3 extends over 14 amino acids. The chain's CDR3 is CASSSSTSAYEQYF. For the CDR3, the DNA is TGTGCCAGCAGTTCCAGTACATCAGCCTACGAGCAGTACTTC.

The V and J genes are TRBV11-3 and TRBJ2-1; 11 bases match TRBD2. The CDR3 loop spans 15 amino acids. Germline V CDR1 and CDR2: SGHNT, YENEEA. The V gene end was trimmed by 4 bases and the J gene end by 7 bases; junction bases not matched to a gene: 6. The CDR3 region is CASSYSSGRLNEQFF. The CDR3 bases are TGTGCCAGCAGCTATTCTAGCGGGAGGTTAAATGAGCAGTTCTTC.

The chain uses TRBV2 and TRBJ2-1; maybe TRBD1 (5 bases). Trimming removed 3 bases from V and 5 bases from J, with 23 bases in between. CDR3 size: 18 residues. Per germline, CDR1 SNHLY and CDR2 FYNNEI. In nucleotides, the CDR3 is TGTGCCAGCAGTGACACCCCAAGGGGCCATCTGAGAAACAATGAGCAGTTCTTC. It is translated as CASSDTPRGHLRNNEQFF.

The CDR3 spells CASSPPGLRTGELFF. In nucleotides, the CDR3 is TGTGCCAGCTCACCCCCGGGACTAAGGACCGGGGAGCTGTTTTTT. The V gene is TRBV18, the J gene TRBJ2-2, with 7 bases matching TRBD2. CDR1 and CDR2 from the germline V gene are KGHSH and LQKENI. The CDR3 runs 15 residues. The ends lost 3 bases at V and 5 bases at J; junction bases unmatched: 6.

The V call is TRBV5-1, the J call TRBJ2-6; the match to TRBD1 covers 7 bases. The CDR3 covers 20 residues. From germline, CDR1 is SGHRS and CDR2 YFSETQ. The V and J ends lost 4 bases and 0 bases, in that order; junction bases with no gene match: 16. The CDR3 spells CASSASITGVPSSGANVLTF. CDR3 nucleotides: TGCGCCAGCAGCGCCTCAATCACAGGGGTACCAAGCTCTGGGGCCAACGTCCTGACTTTC.

The chain links TRBV28 to TRBJ2-1; 7 bases are shared with TRBD2. The germline CDR1 and CDR2 sequences are MDHEN and SYDVKM. V shed 6 bases and J 0 bases; nucleotides not matched to a gene: 20. The CDR3 has 20 amino acids. CDR3 in amino acids: CASSSPFGGGLGSSYNEQFF. The CDR3 DNA follows: TGTGCCAGCAGCTCCCCCTTTGGCGGGGGTTTGGGGAGCTCCTACAATGAGCAGTTCTTC.